These 27 T cell receptor beta chains came from one sample sequenced in a study of blood T cells in healthy people across ages. The authors ran a second PCR of roughly 6 to 12 cycles using a sample-barcoded 5' primer and a J-beta primer mix. TCRdb re-analysed the 5' RACE reads in MiXCR, keeping a single row per CDR3 protein. The sample includes around 1,500,000 distinct CDR3 sequences, around 39% of them seen just once. The sequenced sample consisted of blood. Every receptor here comes from a woman aged 18-29 years in good health.

The rearrangement links TRBV3-1 to TRBJ2-7; weak D call: TRBD1 (6 bases). The CDR3 is 15 residues long. Deletions cut 5 bases from V and 2 bases from J, with 16 bases between. CDR1 LGHDT and CDR2 YNNKEL come from the germline V gene (reference sequence). The CDR3 DNA reads TGTGCCAGCAGCGAACGGGGACATCGCACCTACGAGCAGTACTTC. It encodes CASSERGHRTYEQYF.

A few counts support this clonotype. This rearrangement joins TRBV20-1 to TRBJ2-1; weak D call: TRBD1 (6 bases). The ends were cut back, 4 bases at V and 4 bases at J, with 8 bases in the middle. The V gene's germline CDR1 is DFQATT and CDR2 SNEGSKA (reference sequence). This CDR3 is 12 amino acids long. The CDR3 DNA reads as TGCAGTGCTAAGACAGGTTACAATGAGCAGTTCTTC. It codes for CSAKTGYNEQFF.

A few counts support this clonotype. The CDR3 protein is CASSEYFGDRPSYNEQYF. In DNA, the CDR3 is TGTGCCAGCAGTGAATACTTTGGAGACAGACCCTCCTACAATGAGCAGTACTTC. The V gene is TRBV25-1, the J gene TRBJ2-1, with a tentative D call TRBD1 (5 bases). Judging by the DNA end, TRBJ2-7 fits better; the J call may be wrong. There are 18 residues in the CDR3. Germline V CDR1 and CDR2: MGHDK, SYGVNS.

The gene calls are TRBV7-6 and TRBJ1-1; 8 nucleotides line up with TRBD1. With V trimmed by 4 bases and J by 3 bases, 7 bases remained unmatched. From germline, CDR1 is SGHVS and CDR2 FNYEAQ. The CDR3 runs to 15 residues. CDR3 coding DNA: TGTGCCAGCAGCTCTTACGACAGGGGCGACACTGAAGCTTTCTTT. This encodes CASSSYDRGDTEAFF.

The rearrangement uses TRBV20-1 and TRBJ2-7; 8 bases are a match to TRBD1. The CDR3 has 14 amino acids. The germline CDR1 and CDR2 sequences are DFQATT and SNEGSKA (reference sequence). Trimming took 3 bases from V and 2 from J; bases not matched to a gene: 6. CDR3 residues: CSARRTGRTYEQYF. The CDR3 DNA reads TGCAGTGCTAGGCGGACAGGGAGAACCTACGAGCAGTACTTC.

In its sample, this clonotype was seen a few times. The V and J genes are TRBV20-1 and TRBJ2-4, with D possibly called TRBD1 or TRBD2 (5 bases each). The DNA end is a closer match to TRBJ2-7, so the J assignment may be wrong. The CDR3 sequence is 12 residues long. Germline V gives CDR1 DFQATT, CDR2 SNEGSKA (reference sequence). The CDR3 bases are TGCAGTGCTACAGAGGTGAGGGGCGAGCAGTACTTC. Protein: CSATEVRGEQYF.

This clonotype came up once. The genes are TRBV20-1 and TRBJ1-1; D perhaps matches TRBD1 (5 bases). The germline CDR1 and CDR2 sequences are DFQATT and SNEGSKA (reference sequence). V lost 5 bases, J lost 6 bases, and 19 bases lay in between. This CDR3 is built from 14 residues. CDR3: CSAGGDLLPPEAFF. The DNA of the CDR3 is TGCAGTGCTGGGGGGGACCTCCTCCCCCCTGAAGCTTTCTTT.

This chain connects TRBV5-6 to TRBJ2-1, with TRBD1 matching over 7 bases. The CDR3 totals 16 residues. Germline values: CDR1 SGHDT, CDR2 YYEEEE. V dropped 2 bases and J dropped 2; count of bases not matched to a gene: 7. The CDR3 here is CASSFRVGTAYNEQFF. The CDR3 region has the DNA TGTGCCAGCAGCTTTCGGGTCGGGACAGCCTACAATGAGCAGTTCTTC.

The chain is built from TRBV7-9 and TRBJ2-1; 9 nucleotides match TRBD2. The CDR3 totals 20 residues. CDR1 and CDR2 (germline): SEHNR, FQNEAQ (reference sequence). V trimming: 0 bases; J trimming: 2 bases; junction bases outside the gene matches: 14. CDR3 loop: CASSLASGRHRRGPYNEQFF. The CDR3 DNA reads TGTGCCAGCAGCTTAGCAAGCGGGAGGCACCGCCGGGGCCCCTACAATGAGCAGTTCTTC. Full variable domain (outside the CDR3, taken from reference TRBV7-9 and TRBJ2-1): DTGVSQNPRHKITKRGQNVTFRCDPISEHNRLYWYRQTLGQGPEFLTYFQNEAQLEKSRLLSDRFSAERPKGSFSTLEIQRTEQGDSAMYLCASSLASGRHRRGPYNEQFFGPGTRLTVL.

This clonotype was counted a few times. CDR3: CASSRNRVGETQYF. The DNA of the CDR3 is TGTGCCAGTAGTAGAAACAGGGTTGGCGAGACCCAGTACTTC. V gene TRBV19 combines with J gene TRBJ2-5, with a possible D match to TRBD1 (6 bases). Germline V gives CDR1 LNHDA, CDR2 SQIVND (reference sequence). CDR3 length: 14 amino acids. The V gene lost 4 bases and the J gene lost 5 bases, with 14 bases spanning the gap.

This clonotype was counted only a few times. This chain connects TRBV5-1 to TRBJ1-2, with D perhaps TRBD1 (5 bases). The CDR3 is 13 amino acids. Germline CDR1 reads SGHRS; CDR2 reads YFSETQ. Trimming pared 7 bases from V and 6 bases from J, leaving 16 bases between. The CDR3 spells CASFSPGVHGYTF. The CDR3 nucleotides read TGCGCCAGCTTCAGCCCGGGGGTTCATGGCTACACCTTC.

This clonotype has only a few counts. This chain's CDR3 is CASSLSVLSYEQYF. CDR3 nucleotide sequence: TGTGCCAGCAGTTTATCCGTCCTCTCCTACGAGCAGTACTTC. The chain uses TRBV12-3 or TRBV12-4 and TRBJ2-7; no clear D. V lost 2 bases to trimming and J lost 0 bases, with 8 bases between them. CDR3 length: 14 amino acids.

The J gene is TRBJ1-2, the V gene TRBV28; 8 nucleotides line up with TRBD1. The germline gives CDR1 MDHEN, CDR2 SYDVKM. Trimming removed 7 bases from V and 1 base from J; junction bases left unmatched: 11. The CDR3 is 16 amino acids. The CDR3 loop reads CASNYRDRKFNYGYTF. The CDR3, as DNA: TGTGCCAGCAATTACCGGGACAGGAAATTTAACTATGGCTACACCTTC.

In this sample, this clonotype turned up a few times. The chain recombines TRBV20-1 with TRBJ2-1; no firm D call. This CDR3 has 14 residues. The germline V and J ends were trimmed by 1 base and 2 bases, with 9 bases remaining between them. Per the germline V gene, CDR1 is DFQATT and CDR2 is SNEGSKA (reference sequence). The CDR3 reads CSARGGNTYNEQFF. The CDR3 region has the DNA TGCAGTGCTAGAGGGGGTAACACCTACAATGAGCAGTTCTTC.

This clonotype has only one observation. The rearrangement joins TRBV7-8 to TRBJ1-5; D is unresolved. This CDR3 has 13 residues. V lost 5 bases and J lost 4, with 9 bases in between. The V gene's germline CDR1 is SGHVS and CDR2 FQNEAQ. The DNA of the CDR3 is TGTGCCAGCAGCCTCGATTGGAATCAGCCCCAGCATTTT. Its protein product is CASSLDWNQPQHF.

The chain uses TRBV10-2 and TRBJ2-7; D not resolved. V was cut by 3 bases and J by 1 base, with 16 bases left in between. There are 16 residues in the CDR3. The germline V gene encodes CDR1 WSHSY and CDR2 SAAADI. The CDR3 DNA follows: TGCGCCAGCAGTGAATATACTATCACAGCGTCCTACGAGCAGTACTTC. Encoded protein: CASSEYTITASYEQYF.

The V and J genes are TRBV12-3 or TRBV12-4 and TRBJ1-2, with no clear D. Trimming shortened V by 1 base and J by 6 bases, and 6 bases separated the two germline ends. The CDR3 loop spans 12 amino acids. CDR3 sequence reads: CASSLGSNGYTF. The DNA for the CDR3 is TGTGCCAGCAGTTTAGGCAGCAATGGCTACACCTTC.

The gene calls are TRBV2 and TRBJ1-2; no firm D call. Germline lookup yields CDR1 SNHLY and CDR2 FYNNEI. The CDR3 sequence is 12 residues long. Between the trimmed V and J ends, which lost 7 bases and 2 bases, there was a span of 8 bases. CDR3 loop: CASMLRNYGYTF. DNA of the CDR3: TGTGCCAGCATGCTTCGAAACTATGGCTACACCTTC.

This clonotype was picked up a small number of times. The chain is built from TRBV2 and TRBJ1-2; the D is unclear. The CDR3 is 12 amino acids. CDR1 and CDR2 from the germline V gene are SNHLY and FYNNEI. V gave up 3 bases and J gave up 4 bases, with 6 bases separating them. The CDR3 nucleotides read TGTGCCAGCAGTGACGGGCGCTATGGCTACACCTTC. Protein sequence: CASSDGRYGYTF.

This chain uses TRBV4-1 with TRBJ2-3, with 9 positions matching TRBD1. With V trimmed by 3 bases and J by 3 bases, 10 bases remained unmatched. There are 17 residues in the CDR3. Germline lookup yields CDR1 MGHRA and CDR2 YSYEKL. This CDR3 is CASSQGPGQGSTDTQYF. Written as DNA, the CDR3 is TGCGCCAGCAGCCAGGGCCCGGGACAGGGATCGACAGATACGCAGTATTTT.

The V and J genes are TRBV15 and TRBJ1-4, with D perhaps TRBD1 (6 bases). Trimming cost V 4 bases and J 8 bases, with 20 bases left between them. The CDR3 totals 16 residues. CDR1 is LNHNV and CDR2 is YYDKDF in the germline V gene (reference sequence). This chain's CDR3 is CATSTDVPGAGEKLFF. CDR3 sequence (DNA): TGTGCCACCAGCACAGATGTACCGGGGGCCGGGGAAAAACTGTTTTTT.

This clonotype occurred a few times. The chain has TRBV7-2 and TRBJ2-7; TRBD2 matches at 9 bases. This CDR3 is 15 amino acids long. CDR1 is SGHTA, CDR2 FQGNSA, per germline. V lost 3 bases, J lost 5 bases, and 8 bases stayed unmatched. CDR3: CASSFGRGRVDEQYF. CDR3 sequence (DNA): TGTGCCAGCAGCTTTGGGCGCGGGAGGGTGGACGAGCAGTACTTC.

This rearrangement joins TRBV29-1 to TRBJ2-1, with 8 bases lining up with TRBD2. CDR1 is SQVTM, CDR2 ANQGSEA, per germline. The CDR3 has 13 residues. V lost 5 bases to trimming and J lost 4 bases; unmatched junction nucleotides: 4. CDR3 bases: TGCAGCGTTCGAGCGGGAGTTTACAATGAGCAGTTCTTC. Its protein is CSVRAGVYNEQFF.

This CDR3 is CASSYSPRALGIQYF. The CDR3 nucleotides are TGTGCCAGCAGTTACTCACCAAGGGCTCTGGGAATTCAGTACTTC. The V gene is TRBV6-5, the J gene TRBJ2-4; no clear D. The V gene lost 0 bases and the J gene lost 10 bases, with 16 bases spanning the gap. Germline V gene data show CDR1 as MNHEY and CDR2 as SVGAGI. The CDR3 runs 15 residues.

Only a few counts were recorded for this clonotype. J is TRBJ2-3 and V is TRBV9, with TRBD2 matching over 8 bases. Looked up from germline, CDR1 is SGDLS and CDR2 is YYNGEE. Unmatched junction bases numbered 10, after V lost 0 bases and J lost 4 bases. The CDR3 runs 17 residues. The CDR3, as DNA: TGTGCCAGCAGCGTAGGAGGCGCGGGGGGTATGGCAGATACGCAGTATTTT. It is translated as CASSVGGAGGMADTQYF.

This clonotype was recorded a few times. This chain uses TRBV6-6 with TRBJ1-2, with D hard to call. V lost 0 bases and J 8 bases, leaving 16 bases between the germline ends. This CDR3 spans 15 amino acids. Germline lookup yields CDR1 MNHNY and CDR2 SVGAGI (reference sequence). CDR3 DNA sequence: TGTGCCAGCAGTTACTCGTTAGGAGAAAGCACGGGCTACACCTTC. Its translation: CASSYSLGESTGYTF.

The V call is TRBV4-2, the J call TRBJ2-7, with D unresolved. Looked up from germline, CDR1 is LGHNA and CDR2 is YNFKEQ. CDR3 length equals 13 residues. V was clipped by 1 base and J by 9 bases, with 13 bases between them. The CDR3 loop reads CASSQGTEGTQYF. For the CDR3, the DNA is TGTGCCAGCAGCCAAGGGACCGAAGGAACGCAGTACTTC.